Listed below are T cell receptor beta chains from one sample, sequenced in a study of shared clonotypes between healthy human individuals. Clones were read by immunoSEQ multiplex PCR, and TCRdb kept only the in-frame ones, dropping some. Counted here are roughly 1.4 million clones, approximately 98.5% occurring once; the ten biggest clones make up about 0.35%. Sequenced input: naive CD4+ T cells sorted from blood. These receptors were taken from a man under 40 in good health. CDR3s include the opening cysteine and the closing phenylalanine or tryptophan. A D gene is named only where the DNA matches it firmly. Size values are once, few and many counts, or a class for expanded clones, and some rows have none.

clone_size: -; v_call: TRBV29-1; j_call: TRBJ2-5; d_call: TRBD1; cdr3_nt: TGCAGCGTCGGACAGGGTGCGGAGACCCAGTACTTC; cdr3_aa: CSVGQGAETQYF
clone_size: -; v_call: TRBV25-1; j_call: TRBJ1-2; d_call: TRBD1; cdr3_nt: TGTGCCAGCAGTGACCCCTCGACAGGGGAGCCCTATGGCTACACCTTC; cdr3_aa: CASSDPSTGEPYGYTF
clone_size: -; v_call: TRBV11-2; j_call: TRBJ2-3; d_call: -; cdr3_nt: TGTGCCAGCAGCTTAGGATTACAGGGAGGCACAGATACGCAGTATTTT; cdr3_aa: CASSLGLQGGTDTQYF
clone_size: -; v_call: TRBV9; j_call: TRBJ2-3; d_call: TRBD2; cdr3_nt: TGTGCCAGCAGCGTTGTAGCGGGGCCACAGTATTTT; cdr3_aa: CASSVVAGPQYF
clone_size: -; v_call: TRBV5-1; j_call: TRBJ1-1; d_call: -; cdr3_nt: TGCGCCAGCAGCTTTGAGACAGGGAACACTGAAGCTTTCTTT; cdr3_aa: CASSFETGNTEAFF
clone_size: -; v_call: TRBV7-9; j_call: TRBJ2-7; d_call: -; cdr3_nt: TGTGCCAGCAGCTTGGGCGGGATTCCCACCTACGAGCAGTACTTC; cdr3_aa: CASSLGGIPTYEQYF
clone_size: -; v_call: TRBV5-4; j_call: TRBJ2-1; d_call: -; cdr3_nt: TGTGCCAGCAGCCTGAAAGGACCCCACAATGAGCAGTTCTTC; cdr3_aa: CASSLKGPHNEQFF
clone_size: -; v_call: TRBV6-5; j_call: TRBJ1-1; d_call: -; cdr3_nt: TGTGCCAGCAGTTACTACAGGGTCTCGAACACTGAAGCTTTCTTT; cdr3_aa: CASSYYRVSNTEAFF
clone_size: once; v_call: TRBV29-1; j_call: TRBJ2-7; d_call: TRBD2; cdr3_nt: TGCAGCGTTACAGCGGGAACTCTCACTACCTACGAGCAGTACTTC; cdr3_aa: CSVTAGTLTTYEQYF
clone_size: -; v_call: TRBV11-2; j_call: TRBJ2-7; d_call: -; cdr3_nt: TGTGCCAGCAGCCTCCTCGGCACCTACGAGCAGTACTTC; cdr3_aa: CASSLLGTYEQYF
clone_size: -; v_call: TRBV5-1; j_call: TRBJ2-5; d_call: -; cdr3_nt: TGCGCCAGCAGCTTGAGGGCGGAAGAGACCCAGTACTTC; cdr3_aa: CASSLRAEETQYF
clone_size: -; v_call: TRBV4-1; j_call: TRBJ2-2; d_call: -; cdr3_nt: TGCGCCAGCACCCGCACCGGGGAGCTGTTTTTT; cdr3_aa: CASTRTGELFF
clone_size: -; v_call: TRBV5-1; j_call: TRBJ1-3; d_call: TRBD1; cdr3_nt: TGCGCCAGCAGCTTGCTTCAGGGGGCTAGAGGGAACACCATATATTTT; cdr3_aa: CASSLLQGARGNTIYF
clone_size: -; v_call: TRBV19; j_call: TRBJ1-2; d_call: -; cdr3_nt: TGTGCCAGTAGTCTCTCCTCTCGTCGGGGCTACACCTTC; cdr3_aa: CASSLSSRRGYTF
clone_size: once; v_call: TRBV10-3; j_call: TRBJ2-7; d_call: TRBD2; cdr3_nt: TGTGCCATCAGTTCGACTAGCGGGAGTACCCAACATCCTAGCTACGAGCAGTACTTC; cdr3_aa: CAISSTSGSTQHPSYEQYF
clone_size: -; v_call: TRBV29-1; j_call: TRBJ2-2; d_call: -; cdr3_nt: TGCAGCGTCCCAGGACTTAACACCGGGGAGCTGTTTTTT; cdr3_aa: CSVPGLNTGELFF
clone_size: -; v_call: TRBV5-1; j_call: TRBJ2-7; d_call: TRBD2; cdr3_nt: TGCGCCAGCAGCTTGGATCCGGGAGGGCAAAACGAGCAGTACTTC; cdr3_aa: CASSLDPGGQNEQYF
clone_size: once; v_call: TRBV18; j_call: TRBJ2-7; d_call: -; cdr3_nt: TGTGCCAGCTCACCACCGTGGGGCCTGGGGTACGAGCAGTACTTC; cdr3_aa: CASSPPWGLGYEQYF
clone_size: -; v_call: TRBV11-2; j_call: TRBJ2-7; d_call: TRBD2; cdr3_nt: TGTGCCAGCAGCTCTCGGACTAGATCCAGCGAGCAGTACTTC; cdr3_aa: CASSSRTRSSEQYF
clone_size: -; v_call: TRBV6-1; j_call: TRBJ2-2; d_call: -; cdr3_nt: TGTGCCAGCAGTGAAGTGGGTACCGGGGAGCTGTTTTTT; cdr3_aa: CASSEVGTGELFF
clone_size: -; v_call: TRBV5-5; j_call: TRBJ2-3; d_call: TRBD2; cdr3_nt: TGTGCCAGCAGCCCGCCCCGGCTAGCGGGCTCCACAGATACGCAGTATTTT; cdr3_aa: CASSPPRLAGSTDTQYF
clone_size: -; v_call: TRBV7-8; j_call: TRBJ1-5; d_call: -; cdr3_nt: TGTGCCAGCAGCCACCGGCGGGACACCTTCTATCAGCCCCAGCATTTT; cdr3_aa: CASSHRRDTFYQPQHF
clone_size: -; v_call: TRBV28; j_call: TRBJ2-1; d_call: -; cdr3_nt: TGTGCCAGCAGTCATCGCCGGGCGTCCTACAATGAGCAGTTCTTC; cdr3_aa: CASSHRRASYNEQFF
clone_size: -; v_call: TRBV7-9; j_call: TRBJ2-7; d_call: -; cdr3_nt: TGTGCCAGCGGTGACCGAACCTACGAGCAGTACTTC; cdr3_aa: CASGDRTYEQYF
clone_size: -; v_call: TRBV18; j_call: TRBJ2-1; d_call: TRBD2; cdr3_nt: TGTGCCAGCTCACCAGGACTAGCGGGATCTAAGAAGTTCTTC; cdr3_aa: CASSPGLAGSKKFF
clone_size: -; v_call: TRBV6-5; j_call: TRBJ2-3; d_call: TRBD2; cdr3_nt: TGTGCCAGCAGTTACTCTTCCCCTAGCGGGAGGGATACGCAGTATTTT; cdr3_aa: CASSYSSPSGRDTQYF
clone_size: once; v_call: TRBV28; j_call: TRBJ2-7; d_call: TRBD1; cdr3_nt: TGTGCCAGCGGACCGACAGGGCGGCACGAGCAGTACTTC; cdr3_aa: CASGPTGRHEQYF
clone_size: once; v_call: TRBV10-3; j_call: TRBJ2-1; d_call: -; cdr3_nt: TGTGCCATCAGTGGGGGTCTGGGTCACAATGAGCAGTTCTTC; cdr3_aa: CAISGGLGHNEQFF
clone_size: -; v_call: TRBV19; j_call: TRBJ2-7; d_call: TRBD1; cdr3_nt: TGTGCCAGTAGTACCTCGACAGGGGTAGGTGAGCAGTACTTC; cdr3_aa: CASSTSTGVGEQYF
clone_size: once; v_call: TRBV9; j_call: TRBJ1-4; d_call: TRBD1; cdr3_nt: TGTGCCAGCAGCGGAGGGACAGCAGAAAAACTGTTTTTT; cdr3_aa: CASSGGTAEKLFF
clone_size: -; v_call: TRBV10-1; j_call: TRBJ2-3; d_call: -; cdr3_nt: TGCGCCAGCAGTGTCGGGATCACAGATACGCAGTATTTT; cdr3_aa: CASSVGITDTQYF
clone_size: -; v_call: TRBV5-1; j_call: TRBJ2-5; d_call: -; cdr3_nt: TGCGCCAGCAGCTTCGAGAGTTCCCAAGAGACCCAGTACTTC; cdr3_aa: CASSFESSQETQYF
clone_size: -; v_call: TRBV28; j_call: TRBJ1-2; d_call: -; cdr3_nt: TGTGCCAGCAGTTGGGCAGAGCCATATGGCTACACCTTC; cdr3_aa: CASSWAEPYGYTF
clone_size: -; v_call: TRBV6-6; j_call: TRBJ2-3; d_call: -; cdr3_nt: TGTGCCAGCAGTTACTCGATTAGTAGTACAGATACGCAGTATTTT; cdr3_aa: CASSYSISSTDTQYF
clone_size: -; v_call: TRBV23-1; j_call: TRBJ2-7; d_call: -; cdr3_nt: TGCGCCAGCAGTCAATACCGGTGGGAGCAGTACTTC; cdr3_aa: CASSQYRWEQYF
clone_size: -; v_call: TRBV30; j_call: TRBJ2-1; d_call: -; cdr3_nt: TGTGCCTGGAGTGTCCCGGACACCCCGGGGGTCTTC; cdr3_aa: CAWSVPDTPGVF
clone_size: -; v_call: TRBV7-2; j_call: TRBJ1-2; d_call: -; cdr3_nt: TGTGCCAGCAGCTTACCTCGCACAGTGAACTATGGCTACACCTTC; cdr3_aa: CASSLPRTVNYGYTF
clone_size: -; v_call: TRBV5-4; j_call: TRBJ2-7; d_call: -; cdr3_nt: TGTGCCAGCAGCTCGGGACGGACCTACGAGCAGTACTTC; cdr3_aa: CASSSGRTYEQYF
clone_size: -; v_call: TRBV7-3; j_call: TRBJ2-2; d_call: TRBD2; cdr3_nt: TGTGCCAGCAGCTTCCTTAGCGGGTCGGGCACCGGGGAGCTGTTTTTT; cdr3_aa: CASSFLSGSGTGELFF
clone_size: -; v_call: TRBV2; j_call: TRBJ1-2; d_call: -; cdr3_nt: TGTGCCAGCAGTGACACGGCTAACTATGGCTACACCTTC; cdr3_aa: CASSDTANYGYTF
clone_size: once; v_call: TRBV2; j_call: TRBJ1-3; d_call: -; cdr3_nt: TGTGCCAGCCGTGGGGGCGTCTCTGGAAACACCATATATTTT; cdr3_aa: CASRGGVSGNTIYF
clone_size: -; v_call: TRBV30; j_call: TRBJ2-7; d_call: -; cdr3_nt: TGTGCCTGGACTTTTGGCGGTATATCCTACGAGCAGTACTTC; cdr3_aa: CAWTFGGISYEQYF
clone_size: -; v_call: TRBV5-6; j_call: TRBJ1-2; d_call: TRBD1; cdr3_nt: TGTGCCAGCAGCAGAGGACAGGGGGAGTCTGGCTACACCTTC; cdr3_aa: CASSRGQGESGYTF
clone_size: -; v_call: TRBV5-6; j_call: TRBJ2-1; d_call: -; cdr3_nt: TGTGCCAGCAGCTTGTCAGGTTACTACAATGAGCAGTTCTTC; cdr3_aa: CASSLSGYYNEQFF
clone_size: -; v_call: TRBV10-2; j_call: TRBJ2-7; d_call: -; cdr3_nt: TGCGCCAGCAGTGAGTACGGCAGGGGAGGCTACGAGCAGTACTTC; cdr3_aa: CASSEYGRGGYEQYF
clone_size: -; v_call: TRBV11-2; j_call: TRBJ2-1; d_call: TRBD1; cdr3_nt: TGTGCCAGCAGCTTAGGTCGGACAGGCTACAATGAGCAGTTCTTC; cdr3_aa: CASSLGRTGYNEQFF
clone_size: -; v_call: TRBV20-1; j_call: TRBJ1-3; d_call: -; cdr3_nt: TGCAGTGTTTCCTCTGGAAACACCATATATTTT; cdr3_aa: CSVSSGNTIYF
clone_size: -; v_call: TRBV11-1; j_call: TRBJ2-5; d_call: TRBD2; cdr3_nt: TGTGCCAGCAGCTTTTCCGGGACTAGCGGCCAAGAGACCCAGTACTTC; cdr3_aa: CASSFSGTSGQETQYF
clone_size: -; v_call: TRBV19; j_call: TRBJ2-1; d_call: -; cdr3_nt: TGTGCCAGTAGTACCATATCTAGCTCCTACAATGAGCAGTTCTTC; cdr3_aa: CASSTISSSYNEQFF
clone_size: -; v_call: TRBV11-2; j_call: TRBJ2-7; d_call: -; cdr3_nt: TGTGCCAGCAGCTTAGGCCGCAGTCTGTACGAGCAGTACTTC; cdr3_aa: CASSLGRSLYEQYF
clone_size: -; v_call: TRBV5-1; j_call: TRBJ2-7; d_call: -; cdr3_nt: TGCGCCAGCAGCTTGGCCGCGGACGAGCAGTACTTC; cdr3_aa: CASSLAADEQYF
clone_size: once; v_call: TRBV2; j_call: TRBJ2-7; d_call: -; cdr3_nt: TGTGCCAGCAGTGGCTTTATGCTCTACGAGCAGTACTTC; cdr3_aa: CASSGFMLYEQYF